The present entry profiles one T cell receptor (beta chain) with its context. This entry is derived from a study of control samples from healthy donors and cancer patients. Sequencing was performed with immunoSEQ multiplex PCR; in TCRdb, only in-frame clones are kept and a portion is missing. The data contain 130,000 or so clones, roughly 94% of them singletons. The CDR3 covers 11 residues. The germline V and J ends were trimmed by 2 bases and 15 bases, with 11 bases remaining between them. Germline loops: CDR1 MNHEY, CDR2 SVGAGI. The receptor comes from a man aged 40-50 years in good health. Sequencing was done on a sample of blood. V gene TRBV6-5 combines with J gene TRBJ2-1; D ambiguous. The CDR3 sequence: CASSYGQRWFF. The CDR3 DNA sequence: TGTGCCAGCAGTTACGGGCAACGGTGGTTCTTC.